The clone carrying this T cell receptor (beta chain) appeared many times. Antigen unknown. This entry comes from a study of T cells in Graves' hyperthyroidism and ophthalmopathy. The wider study: Peripheral blood was secured at the point of initial diagnosis, before any treatment.

Notes on the study in general: For ophthalmopathy, model prediction preceded onset by a median about 6 months.

TCR beta CDR3 regions were amplified from RNA transcripts. A set of HTBI primers served as the primers for a first-round RT-PCR of the TCR CDR3. TCRdb called the multiplex PCR reads again in MiXCR, with one record for every CDR3 protein. This sample has 500,000 or so distinct CDR3 sequences, with 17% found just once. Trimming took off 2 bases at V and 0 bases at J, with 8 bases between the two ends. Per germline, CDR1 MNHNS and CDR2 SASEGT. This CDR3 has 15 residues. Sequencing input: blood. This chain links TRBV6-1 with TRBJ2-1; TRBD1 is a possible D gene (5 bases). The receptor was derived from a woman under 30 with Graves' ophthalmopathy. The DNA of the CDR3 is TGTGCCAGCAGTGAACAGGGTATCTCCTACAATGAGCAGTTCTTC. Residues: CASSEQGISYNEQFF.